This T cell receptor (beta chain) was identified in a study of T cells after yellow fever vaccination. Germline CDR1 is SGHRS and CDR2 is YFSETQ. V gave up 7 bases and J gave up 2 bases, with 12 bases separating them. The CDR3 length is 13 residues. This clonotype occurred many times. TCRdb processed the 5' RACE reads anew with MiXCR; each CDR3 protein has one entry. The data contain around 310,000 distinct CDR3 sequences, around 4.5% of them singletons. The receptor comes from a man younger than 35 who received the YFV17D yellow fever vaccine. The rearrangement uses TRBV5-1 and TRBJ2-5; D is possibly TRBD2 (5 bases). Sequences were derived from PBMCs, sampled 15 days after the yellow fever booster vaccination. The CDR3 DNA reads TGCGCCAGCCACCCCCGGGGTCAAGAGACCCAGTACTTC. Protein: CASHPRGQETQYF.